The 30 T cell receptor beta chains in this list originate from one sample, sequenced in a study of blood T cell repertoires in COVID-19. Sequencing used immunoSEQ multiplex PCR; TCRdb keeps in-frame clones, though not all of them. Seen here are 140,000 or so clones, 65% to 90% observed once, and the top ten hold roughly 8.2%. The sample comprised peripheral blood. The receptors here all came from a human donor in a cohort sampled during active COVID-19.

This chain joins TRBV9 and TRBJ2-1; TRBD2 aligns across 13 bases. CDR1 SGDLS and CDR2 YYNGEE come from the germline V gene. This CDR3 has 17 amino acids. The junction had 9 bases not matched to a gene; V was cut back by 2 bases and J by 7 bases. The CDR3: CASSVGLAGERGNEQFF. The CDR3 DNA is TGTGCCAGCAGCGTCGGACTAGCGGGAGAAAGGGGAAATGAGCAGTTCTTC.

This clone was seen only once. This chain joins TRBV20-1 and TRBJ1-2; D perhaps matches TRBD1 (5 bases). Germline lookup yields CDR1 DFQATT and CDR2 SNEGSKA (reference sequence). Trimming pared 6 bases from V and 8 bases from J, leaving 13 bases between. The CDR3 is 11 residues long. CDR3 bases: TGCAGTGCCCGGGCGGGGCAAGGCTACACCTTC. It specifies CSARAGQGYTF.

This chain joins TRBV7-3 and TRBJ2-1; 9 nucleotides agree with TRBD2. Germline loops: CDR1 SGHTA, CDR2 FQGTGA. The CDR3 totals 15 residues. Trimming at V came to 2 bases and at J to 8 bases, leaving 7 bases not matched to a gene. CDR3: CASSLGPGLAYEQFF. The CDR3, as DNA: TGTGCCAGCAGCTTAGGTCCGGGACTAGCTTATGAGCAGTTCTTC. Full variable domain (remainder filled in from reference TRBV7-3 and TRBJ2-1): GAGVSQTPSNKVTEKGKYVELRCDPISGHTALYWYRQSLGQGPEFLIYFQGTGAADDSGLPNDRFFAVRPEGSVSTLKIQRTERGDSAVYLCASSLGPGLAYEQFFGPGTRLTVL.

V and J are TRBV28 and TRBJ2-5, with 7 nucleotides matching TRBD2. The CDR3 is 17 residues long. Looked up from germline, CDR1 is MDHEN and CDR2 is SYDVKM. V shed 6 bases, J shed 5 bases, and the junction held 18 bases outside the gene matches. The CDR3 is CASSSPVGLAAGETQYF. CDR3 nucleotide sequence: TGTGCCAGCAGCTCCCCGGTTGGGCTAGCGGCGGGGGAGACCCAGTACTTC.

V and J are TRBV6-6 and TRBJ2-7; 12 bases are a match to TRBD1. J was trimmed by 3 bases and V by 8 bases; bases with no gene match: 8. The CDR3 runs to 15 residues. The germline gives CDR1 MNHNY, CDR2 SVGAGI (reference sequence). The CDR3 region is CASWVGTGGLYEQYF. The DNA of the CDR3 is TGTGCCAGCTGGGTGGGGACAGGGGGCCTCTACGAGCAGTACTTC.

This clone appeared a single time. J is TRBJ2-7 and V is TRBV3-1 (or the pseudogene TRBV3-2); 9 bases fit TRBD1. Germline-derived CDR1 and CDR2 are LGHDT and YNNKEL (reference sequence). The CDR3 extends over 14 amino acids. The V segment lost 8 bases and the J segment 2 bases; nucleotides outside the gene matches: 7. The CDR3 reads CASSFGTGTYEQYF. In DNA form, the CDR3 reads TGTGCCAGCTCATTCGGGACAGGGACCTACGAGCAGTACTTC.

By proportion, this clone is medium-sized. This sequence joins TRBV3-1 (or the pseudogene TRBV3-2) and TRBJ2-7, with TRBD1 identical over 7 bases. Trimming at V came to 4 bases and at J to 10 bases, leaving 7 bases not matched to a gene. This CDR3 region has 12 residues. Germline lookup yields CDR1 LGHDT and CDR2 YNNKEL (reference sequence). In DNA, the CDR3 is TGTGCCAGCAGCCCGAAGGGGACAGCCCAGTACTTC. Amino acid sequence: CASSPKGTAQYF.

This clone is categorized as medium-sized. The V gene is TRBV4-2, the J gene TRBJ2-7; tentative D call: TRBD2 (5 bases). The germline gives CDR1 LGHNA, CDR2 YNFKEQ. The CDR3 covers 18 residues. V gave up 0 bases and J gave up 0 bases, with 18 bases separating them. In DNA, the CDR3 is TGTGCCAGCAGCCAAGAGAGCCCGCGGAGGATAAACTCCTACGAGCAGTACTTC. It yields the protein CASSQESPRRINSYEQYF.

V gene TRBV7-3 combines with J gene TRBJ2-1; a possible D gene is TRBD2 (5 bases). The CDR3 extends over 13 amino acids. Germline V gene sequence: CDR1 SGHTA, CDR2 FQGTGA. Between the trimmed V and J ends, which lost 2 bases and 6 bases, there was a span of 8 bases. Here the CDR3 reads CASSLGLANEQFF. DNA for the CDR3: TGTGCCAGCAGCTTAGGGCTAGCCAATGAGCAGTTCTTC.

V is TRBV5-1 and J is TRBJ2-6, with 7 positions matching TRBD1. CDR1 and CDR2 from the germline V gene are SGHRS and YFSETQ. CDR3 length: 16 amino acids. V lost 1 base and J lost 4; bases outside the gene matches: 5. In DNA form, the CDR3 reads TGCGCCAGCAGCTTGAGGACAGGTGGCGGGGCCAACGTCCTGACTTTC. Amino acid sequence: CASSLRTGGGANVLTF.

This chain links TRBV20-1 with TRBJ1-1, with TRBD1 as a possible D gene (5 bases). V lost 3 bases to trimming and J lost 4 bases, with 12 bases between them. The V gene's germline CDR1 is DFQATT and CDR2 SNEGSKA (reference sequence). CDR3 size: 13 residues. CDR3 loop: CSASGGAGTEAFF. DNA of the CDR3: TGCAGTGCTAGTGGGGGAGCGGGCACTGAAGCTTTCTTT.

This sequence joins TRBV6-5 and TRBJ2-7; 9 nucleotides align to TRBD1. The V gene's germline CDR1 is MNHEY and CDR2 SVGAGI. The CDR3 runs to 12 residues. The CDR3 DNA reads TGTGCTACCCGGGACAGGGCGATGGAGCAGTACTTC. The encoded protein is CATRDRAMEQYF.

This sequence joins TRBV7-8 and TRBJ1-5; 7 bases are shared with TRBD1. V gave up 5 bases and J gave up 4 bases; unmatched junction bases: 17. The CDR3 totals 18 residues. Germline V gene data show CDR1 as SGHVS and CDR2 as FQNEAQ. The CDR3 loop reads CASSRDSDLHNKNQPQHF. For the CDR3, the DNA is TGTGCCAGCAGCAGGGACAGCGACCTCCATAACAAGAATCAGCCCCAGCATTTT.

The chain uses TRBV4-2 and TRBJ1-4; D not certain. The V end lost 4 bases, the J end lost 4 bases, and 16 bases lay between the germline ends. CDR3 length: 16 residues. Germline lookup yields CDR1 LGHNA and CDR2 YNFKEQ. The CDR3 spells CASSLATGQNNEKLFF. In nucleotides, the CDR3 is TGTGCCAGCAGCCTCGCGACGGGTCAGAATAATGAAAAACTGTTTTTT.

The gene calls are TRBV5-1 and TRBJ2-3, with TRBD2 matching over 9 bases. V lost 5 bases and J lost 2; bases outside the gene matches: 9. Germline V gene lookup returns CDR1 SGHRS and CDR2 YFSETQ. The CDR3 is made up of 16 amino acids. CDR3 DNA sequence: TGCGCCAGCAGTTCCGTAGCGGGAGTGTCCACAGATACGCAGTATTTT. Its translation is CASSSVAGVSTDTQYF.

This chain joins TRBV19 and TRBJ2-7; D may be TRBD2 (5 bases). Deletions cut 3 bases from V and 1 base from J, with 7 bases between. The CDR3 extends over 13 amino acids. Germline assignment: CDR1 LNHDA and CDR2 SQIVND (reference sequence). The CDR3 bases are TGTGCCAGTAGTATTTCGGGGTCCTACGAGCAGTACTTC. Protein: CASSISGSYEQYF.

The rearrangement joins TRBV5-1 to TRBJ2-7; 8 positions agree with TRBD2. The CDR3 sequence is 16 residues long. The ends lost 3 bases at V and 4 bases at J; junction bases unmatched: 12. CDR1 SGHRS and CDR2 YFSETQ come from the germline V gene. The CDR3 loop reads CASSSDPGTRLYEQYF. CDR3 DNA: TGCGCCAGCAGCTCAGACCCCGGGACTAGATTGTACGAGCAGTACTTC.

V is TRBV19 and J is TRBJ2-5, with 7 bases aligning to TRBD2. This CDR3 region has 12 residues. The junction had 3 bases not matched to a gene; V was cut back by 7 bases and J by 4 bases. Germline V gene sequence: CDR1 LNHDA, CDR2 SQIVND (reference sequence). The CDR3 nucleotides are TGTGCCAGTAACAGCGGGATAGAGACCCAGTACTTC. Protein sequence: CASNSGIETQYF.

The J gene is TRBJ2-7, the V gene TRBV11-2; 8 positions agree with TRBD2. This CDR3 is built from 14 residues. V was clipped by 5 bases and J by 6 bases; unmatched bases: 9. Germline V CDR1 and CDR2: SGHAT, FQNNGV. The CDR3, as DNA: TGTGCCAGCAGCCAAGAAGGGACTAGTGGCGAGCAGTACTTC. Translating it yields CASSQEGTSGEQYF.

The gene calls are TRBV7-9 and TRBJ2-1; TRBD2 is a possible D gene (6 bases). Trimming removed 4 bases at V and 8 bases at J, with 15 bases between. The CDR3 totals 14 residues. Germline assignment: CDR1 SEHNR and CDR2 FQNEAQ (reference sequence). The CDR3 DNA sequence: TGTGCCAGCAGCTCTTGGACTAAACAATATGAGCAGTTCTTC. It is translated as CASSSWTKQYEQFF.

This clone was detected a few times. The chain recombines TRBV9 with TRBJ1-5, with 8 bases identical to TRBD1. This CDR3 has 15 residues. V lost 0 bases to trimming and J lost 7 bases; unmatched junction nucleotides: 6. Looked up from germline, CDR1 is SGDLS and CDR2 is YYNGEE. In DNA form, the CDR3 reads TGTGCCAGCAGCGTAGACGGACAGGGTGGACAGCCCCAGCATTTT. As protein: CASSVDGQGGQPQHF.

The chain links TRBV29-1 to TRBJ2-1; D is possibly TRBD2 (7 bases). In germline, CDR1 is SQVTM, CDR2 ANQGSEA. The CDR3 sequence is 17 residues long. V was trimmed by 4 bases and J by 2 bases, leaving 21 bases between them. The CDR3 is CSVGGLAERGAYNEQFF. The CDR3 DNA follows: TGCAGCGTTGGAGGTCTAGCGGAAAGGGGGGCCTACAATGAGCAGTTCTTC.

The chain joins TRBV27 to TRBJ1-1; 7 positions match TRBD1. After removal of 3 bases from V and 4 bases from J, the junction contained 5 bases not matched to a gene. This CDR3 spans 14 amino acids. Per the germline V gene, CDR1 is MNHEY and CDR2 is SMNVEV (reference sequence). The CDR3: CASSFRGPGTEAFF. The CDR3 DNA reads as TGTGCCAGCAGTTTTAGGGGGCCAGGCACTGAAGCTTTCTTT.

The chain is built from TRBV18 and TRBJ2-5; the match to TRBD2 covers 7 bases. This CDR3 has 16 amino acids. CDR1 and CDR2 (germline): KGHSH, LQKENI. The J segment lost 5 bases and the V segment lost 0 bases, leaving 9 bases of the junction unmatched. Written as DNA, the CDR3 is TGTGCCAGCTCACCACCGGCGGGAGTCGTTGCGGAGACCCAGTACTTC. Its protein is CASSPPAGVVAETQYF.

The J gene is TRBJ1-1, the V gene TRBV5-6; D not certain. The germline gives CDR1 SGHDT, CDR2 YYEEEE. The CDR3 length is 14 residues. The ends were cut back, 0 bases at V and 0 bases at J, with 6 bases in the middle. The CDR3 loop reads CASSLGPLNTEAFF. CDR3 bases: TGTGCCAGCAGCTTGGGGCCGTTGAACACTGAAGCTTTCTTT.

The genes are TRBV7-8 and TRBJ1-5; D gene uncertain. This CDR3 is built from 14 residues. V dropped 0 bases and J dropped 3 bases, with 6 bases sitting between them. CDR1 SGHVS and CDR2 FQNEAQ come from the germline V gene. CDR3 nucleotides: TGTGCCAGCAGCTTAGCTTTAAACAATCAGCCCCAGCATTTT. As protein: CASSLALNNQPQHF.

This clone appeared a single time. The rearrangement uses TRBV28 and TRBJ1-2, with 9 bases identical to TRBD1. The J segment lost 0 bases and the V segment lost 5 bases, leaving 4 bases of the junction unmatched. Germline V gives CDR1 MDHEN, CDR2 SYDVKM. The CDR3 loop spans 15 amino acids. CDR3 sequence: CASSTRTGANYGYTF. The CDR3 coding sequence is TGTGCCAGCAGTACCCGGACAGGGGCTAACTATGGCTACACCTTC.

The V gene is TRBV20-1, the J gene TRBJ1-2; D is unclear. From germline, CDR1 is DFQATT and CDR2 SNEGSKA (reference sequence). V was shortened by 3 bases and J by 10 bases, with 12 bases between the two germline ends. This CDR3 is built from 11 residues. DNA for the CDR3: TGCAGTGCTAGCCAGGAACCGGACTACACCTTC. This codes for CSASQEPDYTF.

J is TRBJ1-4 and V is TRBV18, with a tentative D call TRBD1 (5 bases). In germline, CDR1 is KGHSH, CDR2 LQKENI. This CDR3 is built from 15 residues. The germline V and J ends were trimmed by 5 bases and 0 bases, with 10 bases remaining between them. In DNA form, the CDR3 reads TGTGCCAGCTCAAGGCAGGGCGCAACTAATGAAAAACTGTTTTTT. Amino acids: CASSRQGATNEKLFF.

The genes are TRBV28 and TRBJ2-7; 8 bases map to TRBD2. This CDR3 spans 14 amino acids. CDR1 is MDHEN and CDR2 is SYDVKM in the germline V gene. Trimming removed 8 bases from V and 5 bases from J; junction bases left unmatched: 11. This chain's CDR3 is CASLGREGLNEQYF. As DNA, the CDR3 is TGTGCCAGCCTTGGACGGGAGGGCCTGAACGAGCAGTACTTC. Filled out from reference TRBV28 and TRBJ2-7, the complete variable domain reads DVKVTQSSRYLVKRTGEKVFLECVQDMDHENMFWYRQDPGLGLRLIYFSYDVKMKEKGDIPEGYSVSREKKERFSLILESASTNQTSMYLCASLGREGLNEQYFGPGTRLTVT.